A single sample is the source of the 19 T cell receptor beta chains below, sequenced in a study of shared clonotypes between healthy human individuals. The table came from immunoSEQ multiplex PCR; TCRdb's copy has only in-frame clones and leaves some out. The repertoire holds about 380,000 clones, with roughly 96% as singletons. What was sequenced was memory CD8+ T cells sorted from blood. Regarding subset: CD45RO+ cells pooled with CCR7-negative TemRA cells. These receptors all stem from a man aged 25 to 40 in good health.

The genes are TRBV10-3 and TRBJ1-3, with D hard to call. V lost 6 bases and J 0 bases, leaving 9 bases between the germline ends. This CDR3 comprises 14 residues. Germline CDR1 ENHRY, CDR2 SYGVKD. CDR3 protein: CAISADSSGNTIYF. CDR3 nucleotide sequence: TGTGCCATCAGCGCGGACTCCTCTGGAAACACCATATATTTT.

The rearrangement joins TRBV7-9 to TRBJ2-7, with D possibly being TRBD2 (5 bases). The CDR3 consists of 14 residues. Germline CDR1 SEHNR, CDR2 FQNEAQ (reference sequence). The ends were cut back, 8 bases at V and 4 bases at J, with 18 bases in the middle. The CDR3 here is CASGRAEPLYEQYF. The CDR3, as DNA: TGTGCCAGCGGGCGGGCAGAACCCCTTTACGAGCAGTACTTC.

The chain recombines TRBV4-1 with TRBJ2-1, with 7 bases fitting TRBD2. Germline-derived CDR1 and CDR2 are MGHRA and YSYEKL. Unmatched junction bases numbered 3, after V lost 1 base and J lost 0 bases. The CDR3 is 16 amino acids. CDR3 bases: TGCGCCAGCAGCCAAGGGACTAGAAGCTCCTACAATGAGCAGTTCTTC. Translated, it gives CASSQGTRSSYNEQFF.

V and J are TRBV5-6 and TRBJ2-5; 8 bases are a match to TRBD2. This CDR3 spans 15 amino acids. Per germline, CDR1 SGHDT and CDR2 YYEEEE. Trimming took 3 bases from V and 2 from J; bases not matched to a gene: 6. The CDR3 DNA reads TGTGCCAGCAGCTCATGGACTAGCCTACAAGAGACCCAGTACTTC. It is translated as CASSSWTSLQETQYF.

CDR3 sequence (DNA): TGTGCCAGCAGCCAAGGTCTTGGGACTAGCGGATACTACGAGCAGTACTTC. Protein: CASSQGLGTSGYYEQYF. V and J are TRBV4-2 and TRBJ2-7, with 11 positions matching TRBD2. The junction had 8 bases not matched to a gene; V was cut back by 1 base and J by 3 bases. This CDR3 is 17 amino acids long. Germline loops: CDR1 LGHNA, CDR2 YNFKEQ.

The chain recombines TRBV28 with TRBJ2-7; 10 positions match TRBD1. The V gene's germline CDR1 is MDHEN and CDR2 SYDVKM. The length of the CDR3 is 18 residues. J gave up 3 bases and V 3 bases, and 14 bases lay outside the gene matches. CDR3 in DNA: TGTGCCAGCAGTTTTGAGACAGGGGGCGGTGTTGGCCTCTACGAGCAGTACTTC. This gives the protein CASSFETGGGVGLYEQYF.

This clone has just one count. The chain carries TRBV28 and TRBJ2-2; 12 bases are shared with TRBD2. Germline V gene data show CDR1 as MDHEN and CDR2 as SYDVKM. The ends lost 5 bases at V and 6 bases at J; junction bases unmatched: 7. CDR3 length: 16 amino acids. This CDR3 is CASSALAGGWAGELFF. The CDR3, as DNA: TGTGCCAGCAGTGCACTAGCGGGAGGATGGGCCGGGGAGCTGTTTTTT.

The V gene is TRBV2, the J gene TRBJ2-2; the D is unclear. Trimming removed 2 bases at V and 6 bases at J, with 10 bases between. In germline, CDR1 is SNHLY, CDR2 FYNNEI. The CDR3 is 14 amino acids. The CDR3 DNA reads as TGTGCCAGCAGTGAACGCTACGGTGCCGGGGAGCTGTTTTTT. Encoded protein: CASSERYGAGELFF.

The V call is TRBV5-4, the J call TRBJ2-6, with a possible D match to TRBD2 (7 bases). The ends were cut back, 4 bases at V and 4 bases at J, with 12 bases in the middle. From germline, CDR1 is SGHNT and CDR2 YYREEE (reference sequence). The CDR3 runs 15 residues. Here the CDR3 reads CASSGGAAGANVLTF. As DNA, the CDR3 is TGTGCCAGCAGCGGGGGGGCGGCCGGGGCCAACGTCCTGACTTTC.

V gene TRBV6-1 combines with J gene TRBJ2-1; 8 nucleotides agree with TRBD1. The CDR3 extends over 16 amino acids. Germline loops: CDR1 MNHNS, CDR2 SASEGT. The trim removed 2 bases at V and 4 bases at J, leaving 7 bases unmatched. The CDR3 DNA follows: TGTGCCAGCAGTGAATTGAGCAGGGGGCTATACAATGAGCAGTTCTTC. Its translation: CASSELSRGLYNEQFF.

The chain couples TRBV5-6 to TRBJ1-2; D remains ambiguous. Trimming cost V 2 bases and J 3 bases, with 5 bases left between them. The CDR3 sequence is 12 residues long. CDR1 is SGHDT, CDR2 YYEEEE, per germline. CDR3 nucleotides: TGTGCCAGCAGCTTAGAGGACTATGGCTACACCTTC. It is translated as CASSLEDYGYTF.

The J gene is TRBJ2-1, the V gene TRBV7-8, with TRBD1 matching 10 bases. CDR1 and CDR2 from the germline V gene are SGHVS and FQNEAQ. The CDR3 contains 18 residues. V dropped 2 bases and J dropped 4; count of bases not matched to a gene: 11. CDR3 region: CASSLRQGAARWYNEQFF. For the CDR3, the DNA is TGTGCCAGCAGCTTAAGACAGGGGGCCGCTCGGTGGTACAATGAGCAGTTCTTC.

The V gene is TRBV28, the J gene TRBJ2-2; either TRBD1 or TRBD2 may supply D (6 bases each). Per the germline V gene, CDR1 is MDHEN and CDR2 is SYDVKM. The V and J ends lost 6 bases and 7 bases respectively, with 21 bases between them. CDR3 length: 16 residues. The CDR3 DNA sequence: TGTGCCAGCAGCAACCAAATACAGGGAGGTGGCGGGGAGCTGTTTTTT. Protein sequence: CASSNQIQGGGGELFF.

The CDR3 DNA reads TGTGCCAGCAGGGAGAGGGTGAGACGAACAGAGGGAAACATTCAGTACTTC. Amino acids: CASRERVRRTEGNIQYF. This chain links TRBV2 with TRBJ2-4; tentatively, D is TRBD2 (5 bases). V was pared by 6 bases and J by 6 bases, with 24 bases between. Germline CDR1 SNHLY, CDR2 FYNNEI. This CDR3 has 17 amino acids.

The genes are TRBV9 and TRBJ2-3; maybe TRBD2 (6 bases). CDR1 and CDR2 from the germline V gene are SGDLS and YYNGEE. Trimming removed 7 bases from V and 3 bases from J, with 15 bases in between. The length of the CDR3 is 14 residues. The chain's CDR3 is CASCRDFQTDTQYF. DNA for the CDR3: TGTGCCAGCTGCCGGGACTTCCAAACAGATACGCAGTATTTT. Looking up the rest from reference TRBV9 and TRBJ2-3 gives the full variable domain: DSGVTQTPKHLITATGQRVTLRCSPRSGDLSVYWYQQSLDQGLQFLIQYYNGEERAKGNILERFSAQQFPDLHSELNLSSLELGDSALYFCASCRDFQTDTQYFGPGTRLTVL.

This CDR3 reads CAWSEFAGGYEKLFF. CDR3 coding DNA: TGTGCCTGGAGTGAGTTCGCAGGGGGATATGAAAAACTGTTTTTT. J is TRBJ1-4 and V is TRBV30, with 7 positions matching TRBD1. The CDR3 loop spans 15 amino acids. Germline CDR1 reads GTSNPN; CDR2 reads SVGIG (reference sequence). The V segment lost 1 base and the J segment 6 bases; nucleotides outside the gene matches: 8.

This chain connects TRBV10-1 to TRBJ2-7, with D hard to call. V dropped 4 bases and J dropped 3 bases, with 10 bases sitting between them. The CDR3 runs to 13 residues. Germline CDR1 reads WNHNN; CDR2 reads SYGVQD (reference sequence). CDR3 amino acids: CASSGASSYEQYF. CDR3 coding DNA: TGCGCCAGCAGTGGAGCCTCCAGCTACGAGCAGTACTTC.

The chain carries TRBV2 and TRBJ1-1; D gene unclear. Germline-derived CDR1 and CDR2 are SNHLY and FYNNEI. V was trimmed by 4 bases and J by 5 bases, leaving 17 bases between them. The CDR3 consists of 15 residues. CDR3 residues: CASSAASGEKTEAFF. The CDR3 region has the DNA TGTGCCAGCAGTGCCGCTTCCGGGGAAAAGACTGAAGCTTTCTTT.

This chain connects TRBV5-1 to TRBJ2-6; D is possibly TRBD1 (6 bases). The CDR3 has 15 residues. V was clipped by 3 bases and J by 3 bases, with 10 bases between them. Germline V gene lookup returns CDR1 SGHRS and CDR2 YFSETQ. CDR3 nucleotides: TGCGCCAGCAGCTCGAGGGGGAATGGGGCCAACGTCCTGACTTTC. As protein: CASSSRGNGANVLTF.